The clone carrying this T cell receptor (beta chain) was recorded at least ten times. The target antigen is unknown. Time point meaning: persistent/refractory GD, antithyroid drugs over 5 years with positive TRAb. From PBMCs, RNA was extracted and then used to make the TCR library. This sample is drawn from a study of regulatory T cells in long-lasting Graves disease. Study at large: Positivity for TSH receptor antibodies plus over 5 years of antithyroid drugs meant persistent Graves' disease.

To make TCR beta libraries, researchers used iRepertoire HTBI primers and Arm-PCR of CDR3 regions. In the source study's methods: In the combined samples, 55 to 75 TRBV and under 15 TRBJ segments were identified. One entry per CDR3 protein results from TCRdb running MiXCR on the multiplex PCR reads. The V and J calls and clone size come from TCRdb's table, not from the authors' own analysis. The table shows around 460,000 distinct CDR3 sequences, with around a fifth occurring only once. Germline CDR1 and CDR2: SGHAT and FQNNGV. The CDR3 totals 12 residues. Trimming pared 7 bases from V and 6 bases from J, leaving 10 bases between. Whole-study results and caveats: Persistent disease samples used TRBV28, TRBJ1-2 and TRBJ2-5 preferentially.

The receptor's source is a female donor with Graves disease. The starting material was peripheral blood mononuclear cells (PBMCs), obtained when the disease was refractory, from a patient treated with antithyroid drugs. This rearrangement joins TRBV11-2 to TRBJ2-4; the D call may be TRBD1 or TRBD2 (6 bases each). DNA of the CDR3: TGTGCCAGCAACGGGGGCAGAAACATTCAGTACTTC. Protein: CASNGGRNIQYF. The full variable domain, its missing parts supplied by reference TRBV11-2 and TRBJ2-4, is EAGVAQSPRYKIIEKRQSVAFWCNPISGHATLYWYQQILGQGPKLLIQFQNNGVVDDSQLPKDRFSAERLKGVDSTLKIQPAKLEDSAVYLCASNGGRNIQYFGAGTRLSVL.